This entry lists 20 T cell receptor beta chains sequenced from one sample in a study of blood T cell repertoires in COVID-19. Assay: immunoSEQ multiplex PCR; the TCRdb copy retains only in-frame clones and omits some. This table has 400,000 to 450,000 clones, 85% to 90% appearing once. Input material: peripheral blood. The receptors here all came from a man aged 18 to 35 with COVID-19, enrolled during active disease.

This chain connects TRBV19 to TRBJ2-5, with D tentatively TRBD2 (6 bases). Germline CDR1 reads LNHDA; CDR2 reads SQIVND (reference sequence). V was trimmed by 4 bases and J by 3 bases, leaving 9 bases between them. This CDR3 has 13 residues. This CDR3 reads CASSTRGEETQYF. DNA for the CDR3: TGTGCCAGTAGTACACGCGGGGAAGAGACCCAGTACTTC.

This chain connects TRBV19 to TRBJ1-3; no reliable D call. The CDR3 runs 15 residues. Germline V gene sequence: CDR1 LNHDA, CDR2 SQIVND (reference sequence). Trimming took off 5 bases at V and 0 bases at J, with 11 bases between the two ends. This chain's CDR3 is CASSPTRYSGNTIYF. The CDR3 region has the DNA TGTGCCAGTAGTCCTACTCGGTACTCTGGAAACACCATATATTTT.

CDR3 bases: TGTGCCAGCAGCTGGACGGACACAGAGACCCAGTACTTC. This sequence encodes CASSWTDTETQYF. The chain combines TRBV7-8 with TRBJ2-5; TRBD1 might be the D (5 bases). The CDR3 is 13 amino acids. Germline V gene data show CDR1 as SGHVS and CDR2 as FQNEAQ. V shed 4 bases and J shed 4 bases, with 10 bases lying between them.

The chain has TRBV7-9 and TRBJ1-1; 10 nucleotides match TRBD1. V lost 1 base, J lost 1 base, and 0 bases stayed unmatched. This CDR3 spans 15 amino acids. Germline V gene lookup returns CDR1 SEHNR and CDR2 FQNEAQ (reference sequence). This CDR3 is CASSLGTGGNTEAFF. Written as DNA, the CDR3 is TGTGCCAGCAGCTTAGGGACAGGGGGGAACACTGAAGCTTTCTTT.

The chain has TRBV9 and TRBJ1-5; D perhaps matches TRBD1 (5 bases). Per germline, CDR1 SGDLS and CDR2 YYNGEE. Trimming stripped 3 bases from V and 7 bases from J, with 14 bases between. The CDR3 contains 14 residues. The CDR3 sequence: CASSDGRGGQPQHF. CDR3 nucleotides: TGTGCCAGCAGCGACGGAAGGGGAGGACAGCCCCAGCATTTT.

This clone showed up just once. The same CDR3 arises from other DNA sequences in this sample as well. This chain joins TRBV5-5 and TRBJ2-7, with D perhaps matching TRBD2 (6 bases). The CDR3 length is 14 residues. V lost 0 bases and J 1 base, leaving 8 bases between the germline ends. Germline V lookup: CDR1 SGHKS, CDR2 YYEKEE (reference sequence). The CDR3 coding sequence is TGTGCCAGCAGCTTGGCCGGGGGATCCTACGAGCAGTACTTC. This gives the protein CASSLAGGSYEQYF.

This clone has a single count. The J gene is TRBJ2-7, the V gene TRBV3-1 (or the pseudogene TRBV3-2); 7 bases fit TRBD2. The germline gives CDR1 LGHDT, CDR2 YNNKEL (reference sequence). J gave up 5 bases and V 7 bases, and 14 bases lay outside the gene matches. This CDR3 spans 15 amino acids. For the CDR3, the DNA is TGTGCCAGCACGCCTGGCCACGGGACTACCAACGAGCAGTACTTC. This translates into CASTPGHGTTNEQYF.

The rearrangement joins TRBV19 to TRBJ1-5, with TRBD1 matching over 7 bases. The length of the CDR3 is 13 residues. V dropped 9 bases and J dropped 3; count of bases not matched to a gene: 5. The germline CDR1 and CDR2 sequences are LNHDA and SQIVND (reference sequence). CDR3 DNA: TGTGCCAGCTCGGGACAGCTCAATCAGCCCCAGCATTTT. Protein: CASSGQLNQPQHF. The whole variable domain, filled in from reference TRBV19 and TRBJ1-5, reads DGGITQSPKYLFRKEGQNVTLSCEQNLNHDAMYWYRQDPGQGLRLIYYSQIVNDFQKGDIAEGYSVSREKKESFPLTVTSAQKNPTAFYLCASSGQLNQPQHFGDGTRLSIL.

The chain uses TRBV14 and TRBJ2-7; 9 bases are a match to TRBD2. After removal of 1 base from V and 6 bases from J, the junction contained 10 bases not matched to a gene. This CDR3 has 16 amino acids. The germline gives CDR1 SGHDN, CDR2 FVKESK. The CDR3 DNA reads TGTGCCAGCAGCCAAGCATCTTTAGCGGGAGTCCGCGAGCAGTACTTC. Translation gives CASSQASLAGVREQYF.

This chain connects TRBV12-3 or TRBV12-4 to TRBJ1-2; 7 bases are a match to TRBD1. CDR3 length: 12 residues. V lost 3 bases and J lost 9; bases outside the gene matches: 4. The CDR3 here is CASSFRGASYTF. Here the CDR3 DNA reads TGTGCCAGCAGTTTCAGGGGGGCAAGCTACACCTTC.

This clone was seen once. V and J are TRBV7-8 and TRBJ1-4; D is unresolved. The V end lost 1 base, the J end lost 8 bases, and 11 bases lay between the germline ends. The germline V gene encodes CDR1 SGHVS and CDR2 FQNEAQ. This CDR3 contains 14 residues. This chain's CDR3 is CASSLGGVGEKLFF. The CDR3 DNA sequence: TGTGCCAGCAGCTTAGGCGGGGTTGGCGAAAAACTGTTTTTT.

The rearrangement uses TRBV4-1 and TRBJ2-7; 9 bases map to TRBD2. Looked up from germline, CDR1 is MGHRA and CDR2 is YSYEKL. V lost 4 bases, J lost 4 bases, and 8 bases stayed unmatched. This CDR3 contains 15 residues. DNA of the CDR3: TGCGCCAGCAGCCCAGACCGGACTAGCGCTTACGAGCAGTACTTC. This gives the protein CASSPDRTSAYEQYF.

The V and J genes are TRBV6-6 and TRBJ2-5; TRBD1 aligns across 12 bases. V was pared by 2 bases and J by 4 bases, with 2 bases of the junction left unmatched. Germline CDR1 is MNHNY and CDR2 is SVGAGI (reference sequence). CDR3 length: 15 residues. The DNA of the CDR3 is TGTGCCAGCAGTTACGCGGGACAGGGGGCAGAGACCCAGTACTTC. It yields the protein CASSYAGQGAETQYF.

The chain carries TRBV5-4 and TRBJ1-3, with D tentatively TRBD1 (6 bases). The length of the CDR3 is 14 residues. V lost 5 bases to trimming and J lost 1 base, with 10 bases between them. The germline CDR1 and CDR2 sequences are SGHNT and YYREEE (reference sequence). The CDR3 bases are TGTGCCAGCAGTTCTACAGGGTCTGGAAACACCATATATTTT. Translated, it gives CASSSTGSGNTIYF.

The chain uses TRBV2 and TRBJ1-2, with D hard to call. V lost 1 base and J 5 bases, leaving 17 bases between the germline ends. CDR3 length: 16 amino acids. Looked up from germline, CDR1 is SNHLY and CDR2 is FYNNEI. CDR3 bases: TGTGCCAGCAGTGAAGGGGCGGGGAGAGCCGATTATGGCTACACCTTC. It codes for CASSEGAGRADYGYTF.

The V gene is TRBV11-2, the J gene TRBJ2-1; D unresolved. This CDR3 region has 14 residues. V dropped 3 bases and J dropped 2 bases, with 8 bases sitting between them. Germline CDR1 and CDR2: SGHAT and FQNNGV. The CDR3 loop reads CASSFSSAYNEQFF. The CDR3, as DNA: TGTGCCAGCAGCTTTAGTAGTGCCTACAATGAGCAGTTCTTC.

This clone turned up a few times. This chain connects TRBV5-1 to TRBJ1-2, with D perhaps matching TRBD1 (5 bases). V lost 4 bases to trimming and J lost 8 bases, with 18 bases between them. The V gene's germline CDR1 is SGHRS and CDR2 YFSETQ. This CDR3 spans 14 amino acids. The CDR3 DNA reads as TGCGCCAGCAGCCCTGGGGGAGGGGCAGAAGGCTACACCTTC. As protein: CASSPGGGAEGYTF.

The V gene is TRBV3-1 (or the pseudogene TRBV3-2), the J gene TRBJ1-1; TRBD1 might be the D (5 bases). This CDR3 comprises 14 residues. The ends were cut back, 0 bases at V and 11 bases at J, with 16 bases in the middle. The germline CDR1 and CDR2 sequences are LGHDT and YNNKEL (reference sequence). The CDR3 DNA follows: TGTGCCAGCAGCCAAGATTGGCGGAGGGGAAGGGCTTTCTTT. The encoded protein is CASSQDWRRGRAFF.

The chain joins TRBV7-6 to TRBJ1-3; D gene ambiguous. There are 14 residues in the CDR3. CDR1 and CDR2 (germline): SGHVS, FNYEAQ. Between the trimmed V and J ends, which lost 4 bases and 0 bases, there was a span of 7 bases. The CDR3, as DNA: TGTGCCAGCAGCTCGTATTCCTCTGGAAACACCATATATTTT. This gives the protein CASSSYSSGNTIYF. Drawing the rest from reference TRBV7-6 and TRBJ1-3, the complete variable domain is GAGVSQSPRYKVTKRGQDVALRCDPISGHVSLYWYRQALGQGPEFLTYFNYEAQQDKSGLPNDRFSAERPEGSISTLTIQRTEQRDSAMYRCASSSYSSGNTIYFGEGSWLTVV.

The chain recombines TRBV5-3 with TRBJ2-1; D is perhaps TRBD1 (6 bases). TRBV5-3 is annotated as an ORF whose role is uncertain. Trimming pared 4 bases from V and 5 bases from J, leaving 19 bases between. The CDR3 covers 16 residues. The CDR3 coding sequence is TGTGCCAGAAGCCCCAGGGGTCTCAACTCTGACAATGAGCAGTTCTTC. Translated: CARSPRGLNSDNEQFF.